This is a list of T cell receptor beta chains from one sample in a study of OX40 agonist ivuxolimab in advanced cancers. Here immunoSEQ multiplex PCR was the method, and the copy in TCRdb shows in-frame clones only, minus some. The repertoire consists of 100,000 or so clones, with roughly 95% occurring once and the leading ten covering just over 2%. This specimen consisted of CD4+ or CD8+ T cells sorted from blood, obtained in a trial of the OX40 agonist ivuxolimab. The source of these receptors is an adult with an advanced solid tumor such as melanoma, head and neck, liver or kidney cancer. CDR3s include the opening cysteine and the closing phenylalanine or tryptophan. The D gene is left open where the match is weak. The size of a clone is reported for some rows only, either as once, few or many, or as a class for expanded clones.

cdr3_aa cdr3_nt v_call clone_size d_call j_call
CASSQDAHEQYF TGTGCCAGCAGCCAAGACGCCCACGAGCAGTACTTC TRBV4-2 - - TRBJ2-7
CASGGGGQNIQYF TGCGCCAGCGGAGGAGGGGGCCAAAACATTCAGTACTTC TRBV4-1 - - TRBJ2-4
CASSFPDRGLNEQFF TGTGCCAGCAGCTTCCCGGACAGAGGTCTTAATGAGCAGTTCTTC TRBV13 - - TRBJ2-1
CASSQDPGGPEAFF TGCGCCAGCAGCCAAGATCCGGGGGGGCCTGAAGCTTTCTTT TRBV4-3 - - TRBJ1-1
CAISKGGLAGSSYEQYF TGTGCCATCAGTAAAGGGGGACTAGCGGGAAGCTCCTACGAGCAGTACTTC TRBV10-3 - TRBD2 TRBJ2-7
CASSLGGPYEQYF TGTGCCAGCAGCTTGGGGGGACCCTACGAGCAGTACTTC TRBV5-6 - - TRBJ2-7
CASSEGAAVPETQYF TGTGCCAGCAGTGAAGGGGCGGCCGTTCCGGAGACCCAGTACTTC TRBV2 - - TRBJ2-5
CASSLEISGTYEQYF TGTGCCAGCAGCTTGGAAATTTCAGGGACCTACGAGCAGTACTTC TRBV5-6 once - TRBJ2-7
CASSPWGDEETQYF TGTGCCAGCAGCCCATGGGGCGATGAGGAGACCCAGTACTTC TRBV7-9 - - TRBJ2-5
CASSPPGLTYEQYF TGTGCCAGCTCACCACCGGGACTAACGTACGAGCAGTACTTC TRBV18 - TRBD2 TRBJ2-7
CASSVDTELHTEAFF TGTGCCAGCAGCGTAGACACGGAGTTGCACACTGAAGCTTTCTTT TRBV9 - - TRBJ1-1
CASSQAKSYEQYF TGCGCCAGCAGCCAAGCTAAATCCTACGAGCAGTACTTC TRBV4-3 - - TRBJ2-7
CASSSRAGEVIQYF TGTGCCAGCAGTTCTCGTGCAGGGGAAGTCATTCAGTACTTC TRBV28 - - TRBJ2-4
CASSGRDYNSYEQYF TGTGCCAGCAGTGGCCGGGACTACAACTCCTACGAGCAGTACTTC TRBV28 - TRBD2 TRBJ2-7
CASSALAGGDNEQFF TGTGCCAGCAGCGCCCTAGCGGGGGGGGACAATGAGCAGTTCTTC TRBV9 - TRBD2 TRBJ2-1
CASRGLAMETQYF TGTGCCAGCAGGGGACTAGCTATGGAGACCCAGTACTTC TRBV28 - TRBD2 TRBJ2-5
CASSPREELWEFHGQYF TGTGCCAGCAGCCCTCGGGAGGAGCTCTGGGAATTCCACGGGCAGTACTTC TRBV9 - TRBD2 TRBJ2-7
CSVVGDRAVSYEQYF TGCAGCGTGGTAGGTGACAGGGCGGTATCCTACGAGCAGTACTTC TRBV29-1 - TRBD1 TRBJ2-7
CASSPTSGGRLWEQYF TGTGCCAGCAGCCCGACTAGCGGGGGACGGCTGTGGGAGCAGTACTTC TRBV4-2 - TRBD2 TRBJ2-7
CASSLWGGVKNIQYF TGTGCCAGCAGCTTATGGGGGGGCGTGAAAAACATTCAGTACTTC TRBV7-8 - - TRBJ2-4
CASSLSPGNTEAFF TGTGCCAGCAGTCTATCCCCAGGGAACACTGAAGCTTTCTTT TRBV6-4 few - TRBJ1-1
CASSYTSGKLYEQYF TGTGCCAGCAGTTACACTAGCGGGAAACTCTACGAGCAGTACTTC TRBV27 - TRBD2 TRBJ2-7
CASSEAPGGASAFF TGTGCCAGCAGTGAAGCACCGGGGGGCGCGTCAGCTTTCTTT TRBV6-1 - - TRBJ1-1
CASSLGQEVTEAFF TGTGCCAGCAGCTTAGGGCAGGAGGTAACTGAAGCTTTCTTT TRBV11-1 - - TRBJ1-1
CASSLGLAKETQYF TGTGCCAGCAGTTTGGGACTAGCTAAGGAGACCCAGTACTTC TRBV28 - TRBD2 TRBJ2-5
CASSLDETSSSDTQYF TGTGCCAGCAGCTTAGACGAGACTAGCTCATCAGATACGCAGTATTTT TRBV7-9 - TRBD2 TRBJ2-3
CASSIEASNYGYTF TGTGCCAGTAGTATAGAGGCGAGCAACTATGGCTACACCTTC TRBV19 - - TRBJ1-2
CASSLEPGTSPLHF TGTGCCAGCAGCTTAGAACCAGGGACTTCACCCCTCCACTTT TRBV11-2 - - TRBJ1-6
CAWSVAGVGYGYTF TGTGCCTGGAGTGTAGCCGGGGTAGGATATGGCTACACCTTC TRBV30 - - TRBJ1-2
CASSFIVGTDTQYF TGTGCCAGCAGCTTTATTGTGGGCACAGATACGCAGTATTTT TRBV11-2 - - TRBJ2-3
CASSLDRDSSTDTQYF TGTGCCAGCAGCTTGGACCGGGACAGTAGCACAGATACGCAGTATTTT TRBV28 - TRBD1 TRBJ2-3
CASKESHQGLGEREQYF TGTGCCAGTAAGGAAAGCCACCAGGGACTCGGTGAGCGCGAGCAGTACTTC TRBV19 - - TRBJ2-7
CASSPSGNEKLFF TGTGCCAGCAGCCCTTCGGGTAATGAAAAACTGTTTTTT TRBV7-9 - - TRBJ1-4
CASSDLPGQLNYGYTF TGTGCCAGCAGTGATCTCCCGGGACAGCTCAACTATGGCTACACCTTC TRBV25-1 - TRBD1 TRBJ1-2
CASSQEHNVDYGYTF TGCGCCAGCAGCCAAGAACACAACGTCGACTATGGCTACACCTTC TRBV4-3 - - TRBJ1-2
CASRRPSTYEQYF TGTGCCAGCAGACGGCCTTCAACTTACGAGCAGTACTTC TRBV28 - - TRBJ2-7
CSARYGEKLFF TGCAGTGCTAGATATGGTGAAAAACTGTTTTTT TRBV20-1 - - TRBJ1-4
CASSQDRAGASDGYTF TGTGCCAGCAGCCAAGATAGAGCCGGGGCATCGGATGGCTACACCTTC TRBV14 - - TRBJ1-2